The 18 T cell receptor beta chains in this list originate from one sample, sequenced in a study of blood T cell repertoires in COVID-19 (dated by TCRdb to about 2020). Preparation of the library involved the immunoSEQ multiplex PCR assay. TCRdb carries this immuneACCESS record with in-frame sequences only. Its versions omit some clonotypes, under half of them owing to an unresolved V gene in the studies checked, with the rest unexplained. The sample includes about 400,000 clones, with 88% observed a single time. Together, the top ten hold more than 2% of the sample. The material sequenced was PBMCs or T cells enriched from blood (not recorded which). The receptors were sampled from a middle-aged woman with acute COVID-19.

This CDR3 reads CASSKRDEQFF. CDR3 DNA: TGTGCCAGCAGTAAACGGGATGAGCAGTTCTTC. This sequence joins TRBV27 and TRBJ2-1; unclear D gene. This CDR3 comprises 11 residues. CDR1 and CDR2 (germline): MNHEY, SMNVEV (reference sequence). Deletions cut 5 bases from V and 8 bases from J, with 7 bases between.

The CDR3 region has the DNA TGTGCCACCAGTGATTTGGACGGGGACGAGCAGTACTTC. Translated: CATSDLDGDEQYF. The chain recombines TRBV24-1 with TRBJ2-7; D possibly corresponds to TRBD2 (5 bases). The V gene's germline CDR1 is KGHDR and CDR2 SFDVKD. Deletions cut 0 bases from V and 5 bases from J, with 7 bases between. This CDR3 has 13 amino acids.

The chain recombines TRBV4-1 with TRBJ1-3; D might be TRBD1 (6 bases). The germline V gene encodes CDR1 MGHRA and CDR2 YSYEKL. The ends were cut back, 3 bases at V and 3 bases at J, with 12 bases in the middle. This CDR3 comprises 15 residues. The CDR3 spells CASSHGGAVGNTIYF. The CDR3 DNA sequence: TGCGCCAGCAGCCATGGGGGGGCTGTTGGAAACACCATATATTTT.

The J gene is TRBJ1-5, the V gene TRBV4-1; D not resolved. Trimming shortened V by 4 bases and J by 0 bases, and 13 bases separated the two germline ends. This CDR3 spans 16 amino acids. From germline, CDR1 is MGHRA and CDR2 YSYEKL. DNA of the CDR3: TGCGCCAGCAGCCCACAGACCTTAGATAGCAATCAGCCCCAGCATTTT. As protein: CASSPQTLDSNQPQHF.

In this sample, this clone turned up a few times. The gene calls are TRBV12-5 and TRBJ1-1; no reliable D call. V lost 1 base and J lost 1, with 4 bases in between. In germline, CDR1 is LGHNT, CDR2 FRNRAP. This CDR3 comprises 13 residues. CDR3 bases: TGTGCTAGTGGTTTGGGCGAGAACACTGAAGCTTTCTTT. It is translated as CASGLGENTEAFF.

This chain joins TRBV13 and TRBJ2-5, with TRBD2 matching 16 bases. Germline V CDR1 and CDR2: PRHDT, FYEKMQ (reference sequence). V lost 5 bases and J lost 2; bases outside the gene matches: 5. This CDR3 is 17 amino acids long. DNA of the CDR3: TGTGCCAGCAGCCCCGGGACTAGCGGGGGGGGGCAAGAGACCCAGTACTTC. Translating it yields CASSPGTSGGGQETQYF.

V and J are TRBV29-1 and TRBJ1-1; 7 bases agree with TRBD1. J gave up 7 bases and V 3 bases, and 17 bases lay outside the gene matches. The CDR3 runs to 16 residues. Germline V CDR1 and CDR2: SQVTM, ANQGSEA. CDR3 sequence (DNA): TGCAGCGTTGAGATGTCGGCGACAGGGAAAGGGAATGAAGCTTTCTTT. Protein product: CSVEMSATGKGNEAFF. Drawing the rest from reference TRBV29-1 and TRBJ1-1, the complete variable domain is SAVISQKPSRDICQRGTSLTIQCQVDSQVTMMFWYRQQPGQSLTLIATANQGSEATYESGFVIDKFPISRPNLTFSTLTVSNMSPEDSSIYLCSVEMSATGKGNEAFFGQGTRLTVV.

This clone was seen a handful of times. The chain joins TRBV5-1 to TRBJ2-5; TRBD1 matches at 7 bases. The CDR3 covers 15 residues. With 0 bases clipped from V and 6 bases from J, the junction kept 8 bases outside the gene matches. Per germline, CDR1 SGHRS and CDR2 YFSETQ. The CDR3 region is CASSLDRQGGQTQYF. CDR3 DNA sequence: TGCGCCAGCAGCTTGGATCGACAGGGTGGACAGACCCAGTACTTC. The whole variable domain, remainder taken from reference TRBV5-1 and TRBJ2-5, is KAGVTQTPRYLIKTRGQQVTLSCSPISGHRSVSWYQQTPGQGLQFLFEYFSETQRNKGNFPGRFSGRQFSNSRSEMNVSTLELGDSALYLCASSLDRQGGQTQYFGPGTRLLVL.

J is TRBJ1-5 and V is TRBV24-1, with D tentatively TRBD1 (6 bases). The germline V gene encodes CDR1 KGHDR and CDR2 SFDVKD. This CDR3 has 14 amino acids. Trimming left V 9 bases short and J 1 base short, with 12 bases between. The CDR3 spells CATGIRGSNQPQHF. The DNA of the CDR3 is TGTGCCACCGGGATAAGGGGGAGCAATCAGCCCCAGCATTTT.

The chain links TRBV5-6 to TRBJ2-4, with 8 bases lining up with TRBD1. Trimming cost V 4 bases and J 0 bases; bases outside gene matches: 6. The CDR3 totals 16 residues. Germline V CDR1 and CDR2: SGHDT, YYEEEE. The CDR3 sequence is CASSVDRVGAKNIQYF. CDR3 nucleotide sequence: TGTGCCAGCAGCGTGGACAGGGTGGGAGCCAAAAACATTCAGTACTTC.

The chain links TRBV7-8 to TRBJ1-5, with D unclear. This CDR3 is 14 amino acids long. Germline assignment: CDR1 SGHVS and CDR2 FQNEAQ. The ends were cut back, 2 bases at V and 0 bases at J, with 5 bases in the middle. The CDR3 reads CASSLSSSNQPQHF. As DNA, the CDR3 is TGTGCCAGCAGCTTATCGTCTAGCAATCAGCCCCAGCATTTT. The full variable domain, completed using reference TRBV7-8 and TRBJ1-5, is GAGVSQSPRYKVAKRGQDVALRCDPISGHVSLFWYQQALGQGPEFLTYFQNEAQLDKSGLPSDRFFAERPEGSVSTLKIQRTQQEDSAVYLCASSLSSSNQPQHFGDGTRLSIL.

The chain uses TRBV24-1 and TRBJ2-3; TRBD2 matches 7 bases. Germline assignment: CDR1 KGHDR and CDR2 SFDVKD. V shed 4 bases, J shed 8 bases, and the junction held 5 bases outside the gene matches. The CDR3 totals 13 residues. The CDR3 sequence is CATSDMGLPTQYF. DNA for the CDR3: TGTGCCACCAGTGACATGGGACTACCTACGCAGTATTTT.

The table lists this clone with many counts. The chain employs TRBV19 and TRBJ1-6; D gene uncertain. Trimming cost V 3 bases and J 10 bases, with 13 bases left between them. The CDR3 is made up of 14 amino acids. The germline gives CDR1 LNHDA, CDR2 SQIVND (reference sequence). The CDR3 spells CASSISGRASPLHF. The CDR3 DNA reads TGTGCCAGTAGTATCTCGGGTCGAGCGTCACCCCTCCACTTT.

This sequence joins TRBV20-1 and TRBJ1-2, with 7 bases that match TRBD1. CDR1 and CDR2 (germline): DFQATT, SNEGSKA (reference sequence). CDR3 length equals 14 residues. V shed 3 bases, J shed 4 bases, and the junction held 8 bases outside the gene matches. The chain's CDR3 is CSASTRGPVYGYTF. CDR3 sequence (DNA): TGCAGTGCTAGTACGAGGGGGCCGGTCTATGGCTACACCTTC.

CDR3: CASSRTGTTYEQYF. DNA of the CDR3: TGTGCCAGCTCCCGGACAGGAACTACCTACGAGCAGTACTTC. The chain uses TRBV18 and TRBJ2-7; 7 bases align to TRBD1. Germline assignment: CDR1 KGHSH and CDR2 LQKENI. V dropped 6 bases and J dropped 2; count of bases not matched to a gene: 7. The CDR3 sequence is 14 residues long.

V is TRBV19 and J is TRBJ2-7; D is perhaps TRBD1 (5 bases). This CDR3 has 13 residues. Germline CDR1 and CDR2: LNHDA and SQIVND (reference sequence). The ends were cut back, 6 bases at V and 6 bases at J, with 15 bases in the middle. The CDR3 here is CASRAGSWTEQYF. The CDR3 DNA reads TGTGCCAGTAGAGCAGGGTCTTGGACCGAGCAGTACTTC.

The chain joins TRBV7-2 to TRBJ1-4; 7 nucleotides agree with TRBD1. Germline V gene lookup returns CDR1 SGHTA and CDR2 FQGNSA. The V segment lost 5 bases and the J segment 7 bases; nucleotides outside the gene matches: 10. The CDR3 is 15 residues long. The CDR3 DNA reads TGTGCCAGCAGCCCTGAACAGGGGATGGGTGAAAAACTGTTTTTT. Translating it yields CASSPEQGMGEKLFF.

This sequence joins TRBV18 and TRBJ2-1; 9 nucleotides agree with TRBD2. The germline V gene encodes CDR1 KGHSH and CDR2 LQKENI. This CDR3 is built from 16 residues. V shed 4 bases and J 7 bases; nucleotides not matched to a gene: 11. CDR3 coding DNA: TGTGCCAGCTCACTCTTCTCTAGCGGGGTAAGAAATGAGCAGTTCTTC. Its translation is CASSLFSSGVRNEQFF.